These 4 T cell receptor beta chains came from one sample sequenced in a study of T cell responses to AZD1222 COVID-19 vaccine. The protocol was immunoSEQ multiplex PCR, while the TCRdb copy is restricted to in-frame clones and leaves out a portion. This sample has fewer than 150,000 clones, with about 93% found just once. Sequences were derived from peripheral blood, sampled 28 days after the second AZD1222 dose. The receptors originated from an adult who received the AZD1222 COVID-19 vaccine.

The chain recombines TRBV7-2 with TRBJ2-6; the D is unclear. V was trimmed by 5 bases and J by 5 bases, leaving 7 bases between them. Germline loops: CDR1 SGHTA, CDR2 FQGNSA. This CDR3 comprises 13 residues. The CDR3 nucleotides read TGTGCCAGCAGCCCCCTTTGGGCCAACGTCCTGACTTTC. It codes for CASSPLWANVLTF.

The rearrangement joins TRBV6-5 to TRBJ1-5, with TRBD1 identical over 7 bases. V lost 3 bases to trimming and J lost 5 bases; unmatched junction nucleotides: 10. This CDR3 is 16 amino acids long. Germline lookup yields CDR1 MNHEY and CDR2 SVGAGI. The CDR3 DNA reads as TGTGCCAGCAGTTATAAGTTTGACAGGGTCCATCAGCCCCAGCATTTT. Translated: CASSYKFDRVHQPQHF.

This CDR3 reads CASSLVSGGDYGYTF. In nucleotides, the CDR3 is TGTGCCAGCAGCTTAGTTTCAGGAGGGGACTATGGCTACACCTTC. The chain carries TRBV7-2 and TRBJ1-2, with D perhaps TRBD1 (5 bases). Germline values: CDR1 SGHTA, CDR2 FQGNSA. The V end was cut by 1 base, the J end by 3 bases, with 12 bases between. The length of the CDR3 is 15 residues.

The count of this clone is one. This chain links TRBV20-1 with TRBJ1-6; D uncertain. The CDR3 is 14 amino acids. The germline CDR1 and CDR2 sequences are DFQATT and SNEGSKA (reference sequence). With 3 bases removed from V and 9 bases from J, the gap between germline ends came to 15 bases. The chain's CDR3 is CSASYPDRGSPLHF. CDR3 sequence (DNA): TGCAGTGCTAGTTACCCCGACCGGGGTTCACCCCTCCACTTT.